This is a list of T cell receptor beta chains from one sample in a study of vaccination effects on CD4 cells after COVID-19. Which antigens these TCRs recognize remains unknown. Sequencing was performed with immunoSEQ multiplex PCR; in TCRdb, only in-frame clones are kept and a portion is missing. The sample lists tens of thousands of clones; more than 60% were seen once. This material consisted of CD4+ T cells from PBMCs cultured with SARS-CoV-2 spike peptides, taken before COVID-19 vaccination. Source of these receptors: a human donor who received a COVID-19 vaccine. CDR3s include the opening cysteine and the closing phenylalanine or tryptophan. A D gene is named only where the DNA matches it firmly. Not every row has a clone size; where given, it reads once, few, many or a size class.

v_gene,abundance,j_gene,d_gene,CDR3nt,CDR3aa
TRBV5-6,-,TRBJ1-6,-,TGTGCCAGCAGCAAGGGGTCCTATAATTCACCCCTCCACTTT,CASSKGSYNSPLHF
TRBV28,few,TRBJ1-5,TRBD1,TGTGCCAGCACCCGCCGGACAGGGGCGAAGTCAAATCAGCCCCAGCATTTT,CASTRRTGAKSNQPQHF
TRBV5-5,-,TRBJ1-3,-,TGTGCCAGCAGCTTGGCGGACAGAGGAAACACCATATATTTT,CASSLADRGNTIYF
TRBV18,-,TRBJ2-4,TRBD1,TGTGCCAGCTCACCGCGAGTTACCCAGGGGGTAGCCAAAAACATTCAGTACTTC,CASSPRVTQGVAKNIQYF
TRBV5-1,few,TRBJ2-7,-,TGCGCCAGCAGCTTGACAGACGGCTCCTACGAGCAGTACTTC,CASSLTDGSYEQYF
TRBV5-4,-,TRBJ1-1,-,TGTGCCAGCAGCTTGAATGGGGACATGAACACTGAAGCTTTCTTT,CASSLNGDMNTEAFF
TRBV2,few,TRBJ2-2,-,TGTGCCAGCAGTGAACTGGAGGCCGGGGAGCTGTTTTTT,CASSELEAGELFF
TRBV4-2,few,TRBJ1-4,TRBD1,TGTGCCAGCAGCGCTCCGGGACAGCAGAATGAAAAACTGTTTTTT,CASSAPGQQNEKLFF
TRBV6-5,-,TRBJ1-1,-,TGTGCCAGCACCCGGGAGGGTTTGAACACTGAAGCTTTCTTT,CASTREGLNTEAFF
TRBV6-5,-,TRBJ1-5,-,TGTGCCAGCAGTTACTCCGGAATATCCAGTCAGCCCCAGCATTTT,CASSYSGISSQPQHF
TRBV3-1/TRBV3-2,few,TRBJ2-1,-,TGTGCCAGCAGCCAAGGTCGCCAAGAGCAGTTCTTC,CASSQGRQEQFF
TRBV2,few,TRBJ2-7,-,TGTGCCAGCAGTATCCTGACAGCGGCCTACGAGCAGTACTTC,CASSILTAAYEQYF
TRBV6-6,-,TRBJ1-2,TRBD1,TGTGCCAGCAGTTACTCGGGCCCCAGACAGGGCTATGGCTACACCTTC,CASSYSGPRQGYGYTF
TRBV6-5,-,TRBJ1-6,-,TGTGCCAGCAGTTACATGACACCCCTCCACTTT,CASSYMTPLHF
TRBV6-6,-,TRBJ1-1,TRBD1,TGTGCCAGCAGTTACCTGGGGACAGGTTTGAACACTGAAGCTTTCTTT,CASSYLGTGLNTEAFF
TRBV9,-,TRBJ2-5,-,TGTGCCAGCAGCGTAGTGGCGGGGTCACAACAAGAGACCCAGTACTTC,CASSVVAGSQQETQYF
TRBV7-9,-,TRBJ1-1,-,TGTGCCAGCAGCTTAGGAAGACAGGCCAACACTGAAGCTTTCTTT,CASSLGRQANTEAFF
TRBV7-8,-,TRBJ1-3,-,TGTGCCAGCAGCCTATCGAACAGGGTTGTTTTCGCTGGAAACACCATATATTTT,CASSLSNRVVFAGNTIYF
TRBV4-1,-,TRBJ1-6,-,TGCGCCAGCAGCCAAATTGACCAGGCACCCCTCCACTTT,CASSQIDQAPLHF
TRBV12-3/TRBV12-4,-,TRBJ1-2,-,TGTGCCAGCAGTTTAGCAGGGAACGCTGGCTACACCTTC,CASSLAGNAGYTF
TRBV14,few,TRBJ2-1,-,TGTGCCAGCAGCCAAAGGGCGATCACACACGAGCAGTTCTTC,CASSQRAITHEQFF
TRBV28,-,TRBJ1-2,-,TGTGCCAGCAGTTTCCTTCGGACCCCCGCACCCCTCTATGGCTACACCTTC,CASSFLRTPAPLYGYTF
TRBV7-3,-,TRBJ1-1,-,TGTGCCAGCAGCTTAACATCAGATCTGAACACTGAAGCTTTCTTT,CASSLTSDLNTEAFF
TRBV4-2,-,TRBJ1-4,TRBD1,TGTGCCAGCAGCCCGTTCGGGACAGGGTCAGGAGAAAAACTGTTTTTT,CASSPFGTGSGEKLFF
TRBV28,-,TRBJ1-6,TRBD1,TGTGCCAGCAGTTCCACAGGGGCCTACTTCTCCTATAATTCACCCCTCCACTTT,CASSSTGAYFSYNSPLHF
TRBV5-1,-,TRBJ1-1,-,TGCGCCAGCAGCTTGGAGTGGACAGTGGGAACTGAAGCTTTCTTT,CASSLEWTVGTEAFF
TRBV4-2,-,TRBJ1-2,TRBD1,TGTGCCAGCAGCCAAGACGGGACAGCTAACTATGGCTACACCTTC,CASSQDGTANYGYTF
TRBV3-1/TRBV3-2,-,TRBJ2-7,TRBD2,TGTGCCAGCAGCCCGGGACTAGCGGAACTTTACGAGCAGTACTTC,CASSPGLAELYEQYF
TRBV6-2/TRBV6-3,-,TRBJ2-7,TRBD2,TGTGCCAGCAGCCCTTTAGCGGGAGGGCCCTACGAGCAGTACTTC,CASSPLAGGPYEQYF
TRBV10-3,-,TRBJ1-1,TRBD1,TGTGCCATCAGAAGTAAGGGGGCGACTGAAGCTTTCTTT,CAIRSKGATEAFF
TRBV28,-,TRBJ1-1,-,TGTGCCAGCAGTTTCCCAGGCGGAGCTTTCTTT,CASSFPGGAFF
TRBV2,-,TRBJ1-2,-,TGTGCCAGCAGTAAATCAGGGTATGGCTACACCTTC,CASSKSGYGYTF
TRBV7-2,few,TRBJ1-6,-,TGTGCCAGCAGCTTCGATTCACCCCTCCACTTT,CASSFDSPLHF
TRBV12-5,-,TRBJ2-6,-,TGTGCTAGTGGTTTGGTAATTTTTGGCAGCATCTCTGGGGCCAACGTCCTGACTTTC,CASGLVIFGSISGANVLTF
TRBV15,few,TRBJ1-6,-,TGTGCCACCAGGGATACAGCAGGGGTCTCACCCCTCCACTTT,CATRDTAGVSPLHF
TRBV6-1,-,TRBJ1-6,-,TGTGCCAGCAGTCCGCTTGGCTCCTATAATTCACCCCTCCACTTT,CASSPLGSYNSPLHF
TRBV3-1/TRBV3-2,-,TRBJ2-5,-,TGTGCCAGCAGCCAAGATGTGGGGCGAGAGACCCAGTACTTC,CASSQDVGRETQYF
TRBV5-1,few,TRBJ1-3,-,TGCGCCAGCTCAGTAGGCCCGGGGGAAGGAAACACCATATATTTT,CASSVGPGEGNTIYF
TRBV11-2,few,TRBJ2-2,TRBD2,TGTGCCAGCAGGACTAGCGGGAGGAGGATGAGCGGGGAGCTGTTTTTT,CASRTSGRRMSGELFF
TRBV4-1,-,TRBJ2-7,TRBD1,TGCGCCAGCAGCCGGACAGGGGGCGAGCAGTACTTC,CASSRTGGEQYF
TRBV7-3,-,TRBJ1-6,-,TGTGCCAGCAGCTCGAGCCCGGAGGCAGGGAGAGTAGGCAATTCACCCCTCCACTTT,CASSSSPEAGRVGNSPLHF